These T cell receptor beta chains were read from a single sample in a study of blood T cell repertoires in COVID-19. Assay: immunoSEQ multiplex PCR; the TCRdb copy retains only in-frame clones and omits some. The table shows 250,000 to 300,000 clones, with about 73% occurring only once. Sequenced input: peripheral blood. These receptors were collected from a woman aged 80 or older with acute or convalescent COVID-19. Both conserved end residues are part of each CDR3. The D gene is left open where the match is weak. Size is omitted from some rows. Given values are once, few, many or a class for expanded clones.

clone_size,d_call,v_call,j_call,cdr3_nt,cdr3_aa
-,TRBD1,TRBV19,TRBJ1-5,TGTGCCAGAGACCCGGGACAGGGAACTAATCAGCCCCAGCATTTT,CARDPGQGTNQPQHF
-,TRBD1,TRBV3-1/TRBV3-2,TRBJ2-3,TGTGCCAGCAGCCAAAGACAGGGGTTGGCCGATACGCAGTATTTT,CASSQRQGLADTQYF
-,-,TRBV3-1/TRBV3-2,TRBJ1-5,TGTGCCAGCAGCCAAGGTGCTGCTAGGAATCAGCCCCAGCATTTT,CASSQGAARNQPQHF
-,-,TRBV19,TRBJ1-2,TGTGCCAGTAGTATAGCCGGGATTAACTATGGCTACACCTTC,CASSIAGINYGYTF
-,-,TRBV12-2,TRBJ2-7,TGTGCAAGTCGCTTAGTAGCTAGGCTAGCGGGAGTCCACGAGCAGTACTTC,CASRLVARLAGVHEQYF
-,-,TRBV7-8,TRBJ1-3,TGTGCCAGCAGCCACGGGTCCTCTGGAAACACCATATATTTT,CASSHGSSGNTIYF
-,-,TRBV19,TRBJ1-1,TGTGCCAGTAGTCAGGGACAGAACACTGAAGCTTTCTTT,CASSQGQNTEAFF
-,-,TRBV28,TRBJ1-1,TGTGCCAGCAGTTCCCCTTCGTTGGGCGCGACTGAAGCTTTCTTT,CASSSPSLGATEAFF
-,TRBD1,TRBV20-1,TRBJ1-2,TGCAGTGCTAGTCCCCGACAGGGGGCGGGTGGCTACACCTTC,CSASPRQGAGGYTF
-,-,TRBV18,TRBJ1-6,TGTGCCAGCTCACCAAGACCATCTGACGGGGGAGGTTCACCCCTCCACTTT,CASSPRPSDGGGSPLHF
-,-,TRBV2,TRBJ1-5,TGTGCCAGCAGTGAATTTTGGCGGGGGGAAAGCAATCAGCCCCAGCATTTT,CASSEFWRGESNQPQHF
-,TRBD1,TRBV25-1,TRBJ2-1,TGTGCCAGCAGTGCCATGACAGGGGTTAACTACAATGAGCAGTTCTTC,CASSAMTGVNYNEQFF
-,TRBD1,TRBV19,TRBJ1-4,TGTGCCAGTAGTTCTTACAGGGGGCGCGGTGAAAAACTGTTTTTT,CASSSYRGRGEKLFF
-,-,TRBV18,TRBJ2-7,TGTGCCAGCTCACCACCGAGCATATACTACGAGCAGTACTTC,CASSPPSIYYEQYF
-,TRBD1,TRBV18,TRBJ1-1,TGTGCCAGCTCGACCGGACAGGGGGCAACTGAAGCTTTCTTT,CASSTGQGATEAFF
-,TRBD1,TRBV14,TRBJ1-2,TGTGCCAGCAGCCATGAGGACAGGTTATATGGCTACACCTTC,CASSHEDRLYGYTF
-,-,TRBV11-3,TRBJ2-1,TGTGCCAGCAGCTTAGATCTCCGGCAGGGGAGTGAGCAGTTCTTC,CASSLDLRQGSEQFF
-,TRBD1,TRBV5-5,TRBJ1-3,TGTGCCAGCAGCCTTGGGACAGGGGGAAACACCATATATTTT,CASSLGTGGNTIYF
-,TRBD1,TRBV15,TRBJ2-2,TGTGCCACCAGCCCTTGGGGCAGGGGGAGTACCGGGGAGCTGTTTTTT,CATSPWGRGSTGELFF
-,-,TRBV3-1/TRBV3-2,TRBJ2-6,TGTGCCAGCAGCCAAGTTTTGGCGACAGGACTTTTTGGGGCCAACGTCCTGACTTTC,CASSQVLATGLFGANVLTF
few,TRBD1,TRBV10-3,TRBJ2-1,TGTGCCATCAGTGGACTCAGACAGGGTCCGGGCAATGAGCAGTTCTTC,CAISGLRQGPGNEQFF
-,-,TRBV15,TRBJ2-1,TGTGCCACCAGCAGAGATTTCCTCAGTGAGCAGTTCTTC,CATSRDFLSEQFF
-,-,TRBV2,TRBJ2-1,TGTGCCTTAAAGGAGGCGAGCTCCTACAATGAGCAGTTCTTC,CALKEASSYNEQFF
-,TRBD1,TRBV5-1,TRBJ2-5,TGCGCCAGCAGCCTTGGTGGTTTGGGGGACAGGGTTAACTTC,CASSLGGLGDRVNF
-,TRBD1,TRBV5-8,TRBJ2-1,TGTGCCAGCAGCCGTGACAGGGGTAATATCTTC,CASSRDRGNIF
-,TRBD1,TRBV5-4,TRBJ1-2,TGTGCCAGCAGCTTCAGGGACAGGGCGAGCTATGGCTACACCTTC,CASSFRDRASYGYTF
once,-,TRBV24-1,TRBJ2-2,TGTGCCACCAGTGACCCCAGGGGAACCGGGGAGCTGTTTTTT,CATSDPRGTGELFF
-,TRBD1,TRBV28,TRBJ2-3,TGTGCCAGCAGTTTACTAACGACAGGGTCGGATACGCAGTATTTT,CASSLLTTGSDTQYF
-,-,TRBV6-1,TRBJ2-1,TGTGCCAGCAGTGACGGGCGGGGTACTGAGCAGTTCTTC,CASSDGRGTEQFF
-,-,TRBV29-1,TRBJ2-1,TGCAGCGCTCAAGGGGGTAATGAGCAGTTCTTC,CSAQGGNEQFF
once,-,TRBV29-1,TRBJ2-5,TGCAGCGTCAACCGAGGACTGGACTTAAAGACCCAGTACTTC,CSVNRGLDLKTQYF
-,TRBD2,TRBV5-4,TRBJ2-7,TGTGCCAGCAGCGTGGGAGGGACTTTCTACGAGCAGTACTTC,CASSVGGTFYEQYF
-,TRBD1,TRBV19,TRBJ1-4,TGTGCCAGTAGACGTAGGGGACAGGGTACAAGAATGGAAAAACTGTTTTTT,CASRRRGQGTRMEKLFF